This TCR beta chain came from a study of T cells expressing NK-cell markers. About the study: Cells sorted as CD3+CD56+NKG2C+, CD3+CD56+NKG2C- and CD3+CD56-NKG2C+ T cells supplied the TCR beta repertoires.

Using the 5' RACE reads, TCRdb records one entry per CDR3 protein without DNA. Recorded here are about 260,000 distinct CDR3 sequences; the top ten clones represent around 4%. Sequenced input: blood T cells: a sorted CD56 or NKG2C T cell subset, CD4+ or CD8+ T cells, or bulk PBMC T cells (not recorded which). This TCR came from a woman aged 18 to 75 in good health.

This CDR3 reads CASTQTKYTEAFF. V and J are TRBV7-2 and TRBJ1-1. Germline CDR1 and CDR2: SGHTA and FQGNSA. The CDR3 runs to 13 residues.